This T cell receptor beta chain derives from a study of cytomegalovirus exposure and HLA in healthy donors. At the level of the study: It was reported in a later analysis that the approximately 120 validation repertoires used the same platform as the roughly 640 first-cohort repertoires.

From the roughly 120-subject validation cohort, which was separate from the roughly 670-subject first cohort, the donors were drawn. Study conclusions and caveats: Among the CMV-associated chains, a few were confirmed in vitro as specific for CMV antigens.

The CDR3 consists of 16 residues. The V end was cut by 0 bases, the J end by 1 base, with 12 bases between. Germline values: CDR1 LGHNA, CDR2 YSLEER. The data were produced by immunoSEQ multiplex PCR, yet TCRdb's version contains in-frame clones alone and is incomplete. This sample has over 85,000 clones, with roughly 89% found just once. Concerning this clone: Its antigen is undetermined.

The V and J genes are TRBV4-3 and TRBJ1-1; D possibly corresponds to TRBD1 (6 bases). The receptor comes from a young woman in good health and CMV-seronegative. Sequencing used PBMCs. This CDR3 reads CASSQEALGANTEAFF. The CDR3 DNA reads TGCGCCAGCAGCCAAGAGGCTCTGGGGGCGAACACTGAAGCTTTCTTT.